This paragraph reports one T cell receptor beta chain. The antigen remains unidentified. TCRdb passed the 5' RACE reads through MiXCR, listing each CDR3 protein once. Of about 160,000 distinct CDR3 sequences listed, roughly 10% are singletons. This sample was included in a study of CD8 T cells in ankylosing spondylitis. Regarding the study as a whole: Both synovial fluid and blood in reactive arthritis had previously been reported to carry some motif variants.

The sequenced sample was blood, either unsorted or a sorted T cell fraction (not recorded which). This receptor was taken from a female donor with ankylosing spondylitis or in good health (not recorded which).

CDR3 amino acids: CASSSNRGQGNIQYF. Here the CDR3 DNA reads TGTGCCAGCAGTTCCAACAGGGGGCAGGGGAACATTCAGTACTTC. The chain uses TRBV27 and TRBJ2-4, with 9 bases matching TRBD1. CDR3 length: 15 amino acids. V gave up 4 bases and J gave up 7 bases; unmatched junction bases: 8. The germline CDR1 and CDR2 sequences are MNHEY and SMNVEV (reference sequence).